Listed here are 22 T cell receptor beta chains from one sample, sequenced in a study of early T cells in non-severe SARS-CoV-2 infection. TCRdb passed the 5' RACE reads through MiXCR, listing each CDR3 protein once. The data show about 70,000 distinct CDR3 sequences, with 13% to 15% seen just once and about 3.7% held by the top ten. Sequenced material: whole blood, taken at baseline. The receptors shown here come from an adult who was a healthcare worker with PCR-confirmed SARS-CoV-2 infection or an uninfected control (not recorded which).

This rearrangement joins TRBV18 to TRBJ2-7, with 8 nucleotides matching TRBD1. Per germline, CDR1 KGHSH and CDR2 LQKENI. There are 14 residues in the CDR3. The V and J ends lost 3 bases and 3 bases, in that order; junction bases with no gene match: 4. The CDR3 sequence: CASSPGTGDYEQYF. CDR3 nucleotides: TGTGCCAGCTCACCCGGGACAGGCGACTACGAGCAGTACTTC.

This clonotype was found many times. The chain has TRBV10-1 and TRBJ2-1, with 8 bases aligning to TRBD1. Germline assignment: CDR1 WNHNN and CDR2 SYGVQD (reference sequence). With 3 bases clipped from V and 5 bases from J, the junction kept 6 bases outside the gene matches. The CDR3 is 15 amino acids. The CDR3 sequence is CASSDPQGQDNEQFF. In DNA form, the CDR3 reads TGCGCCAGCAGTGACCCTCAGGGACAGGACAATGAGCAGTTCTTC.

This clonotype came up a few times. The chain links TRBV10-3 to TRBJ2-7, with 10 bases fitting TRBD1. Trimming cost V 6 bases and J 5 bases; bases outside gene matches: 7. Germline CDR1 is ENHRY and CDR2 is SYGVKD. The CDR3 is made up of 14 amino acids. The CDR3 spells CAIRGTGEGNEQYF. The CDR3 region has the DNA TGTGCCATCAGGGGGACAGGGGAAGGAAACGAGCAGTACTTC.

This sequence joins TRBV3-1 and TRBJ2-1; D is ambiguous. The CDR3 sequence is 11 residues long. CDR1 and CDR2 (germline): LGHDT, YNNKEL (reference sequence). Deletions cut 2 bases from V and 9 bases from J, with 5 bases between. The CDR3 region is CASSQYLEQFF. CDR3 sequence (DNA): TGTGCCAGCAGCCAATATCTTGAGCAGTTCTTC.

A single count supports this clonotype. The rearrangement links TRBV7-2 to TRBJ1-5, with a possible D match to TRBD1 (5 bases). This CDR3 comprises 15 residues. V was pared by 4 bases and J by 2 bases, with 12 bases between. In germline, CDR1 is SGHTA, CDR2 FQGNSA. CDR3 sequence reads: CASSSQGTGNQPQHF. The CDR3 DNA reads as TGTGCCAGCAGCTCCCAGGGTACGGGCAATCAGCCCCAGCATTTT.

This chain links TRBV25-1 with TRBJ2-3, with D unclear. Between the trimmed V and J ends, which lost 1 base and 4 bases, there was a span of 6 bases. Germline V gene sequence: CDR1 MGHDK, CDR2 SYGVNS. This CDR3 region has 13 residues. The DNA for the CDR3 is TGTGCCAGCAGTGAATTGGCCCCAGATACGCAGTATTTT. Protein product: CASSELAPDTQYF.

The chain joins TRBV6-6 to TRBJ1-3; D remains unclear. CDR1 is MNHNY and CDR2 is SVGAGI in the germline V gene (reference sequence). The CDR3 consists of 14 residues. Trimming cost V 2 bases and J 2 bases, with 7 bases left between them. The CDR3 bases are TGTGCCAGCAGTTACGCAAGTCCTGGAAACACCATATATTTT. Translation gives CASSYASPGNTIYF.

There are a few counts of this clonotype. The genes are TRBV15 and TRBJ2-3; weak D call: TRBD2 (6 bases). This CDR3 has 15 residues. V lost 4 bases and J 4 bases, leaving 15 bases between the germline ends. CDR1 LNHNV and CDR2 YYDKDF come from the germline V gene (reference sequence). Written as DNA, the CDR3 is TGTGCCACCAGCATGGCGGGGTTGGGTCCAGATACGCAGTATTTT. This codes for CATSMAGLGPDTQYF.

The gene calls are TRBV29-1 and TRBJ2-7; 9 bases align to TRBD2. Trimming took 6 bases from V and 11 from J; bases not matched to a gene: 5. Germline V gene sequence: CDR1 SQVTM, CDR2 ANQGSEA. The CDR3 contains 10 residues. The chain's CDR3 is CSVGEREEYF. The CDR3 DNA is TGCAGCGTGGGGGAGCGGGAGGAGTACTTC.

This clonotype was counted a few times. The rearrangement links TRBV3-1 to TRBJ1-1, with TRBD1 identical over 9 bases. CDR3 length equals 17 residues. Trimming removed 5 bases from V and 7 bases from J; junction bases left unmatched: 17. Germline V gene sequence: CDR1 LGHDT, CDR2 YNNKEL (reference sequence). DNA for the CDR3: TGTGCCAGCAGCACTTTGGGACAGGGCCTCACCGACGGTGAAGCTTTCTTT. Residues: CASSTLGQGLTDGEAFF.

This clonotype came up many times. CDR3 residues: CSVSAGASVEQFF. The CDR3 DNA sequence: TGCAGCGTTTCGGCGGGAGCCTCGGTCGAGCAGTTCTTC. The chain joins TRBV29-1 to TRBJ2-1; 7 nucleotides match TRBD2. Trimming at V came to 5 bases and at J to 10 bases, leaving 11 bases not matched to a gene. This CDR3 has 13 amino acids. Germline CDR1 is SQVTM and CDR2 is ANQGSEA.

The rearrangement uses TRBV11-2 and TRBJ2-3; 9 positions match TRBD2. The CDR3 has 13 residues. V shed 1 base, J shed 14 bases, and the junction held 7 bases outside the gene matches. Germline loops: CDR1 SGHAT, CDR2 FQNNGV. The CDR3 protein is CASSLVASGVWYF. CDR3 DNA: TGTGCCAGCAGCTTAGTAGCTAGCGGGGTGTGGTATTTT.

The V and J genes are TRBV27 and TRBJ2-7; D is unresolved. The length of the CDR3 is 14 residues. Germline CDR1 reads MNHEY; CDR2 reads SMNVEV (reference sequence). Deletions cut 3 bases from V and 3 bases from J, with 12 bases between. The DNA of the CDR3 is TGTGCCAGCAGTTTGCAAGGCCGGAACTACGAGCAGTACTTC. It codes for CASSLQGRNYEQYF.

The V call is TRBV4-1, the J call TRBJ2-5; D not resolved. The ends were cut back, 4 bases at V and 0 bases at J, with 12 bases in the middle. CDR3 length equals 15 residues. Germline CDR1 MGHRA, CDR2 YSYEKL. The CDR3, as DNA: TGCGCCAGCAGCCGGAATCCTCTTAACCAAGAGACCCAGTACTTC. Its translation: CASSRNPLNQETQYF.

In its sample, this clonotype was seen a few times. The rearrangement joins TRBV28 to TRBJ1-2, with 7 bases identical to TRBD1. V shed 1 base and J 0 bases; nucleotides not matched to a gene: 2. In germline, CDR1 is MDHEN, CDR2 SYDVKM. CDR3 length: 15 amino acids. The CDR3 sequence: CASSLYTGANYGYTF. The CDR3 coding sequence is TGTGCCAGCAGTTTATATACAGGGGCTAACTATGGCTACACCTTC.

This clonotype turned up a few times. The chain is built from TRBV5-1 and TRBJ2-5; TRBD1 matches at 10 bases. Germline V gene lookup returns CDR1 SGHRS and CDR2 YFSETQ. The CDR3 consists of 16 residues. V lost 0 bases, J lost 5 bases, and 7 bases stayed unmatched. Here the CDR3 reads CASSLVPTGGMETQYF. The DNA of the CDR3 is TGCGCCAGCAGCTTGGTGCCGACAGGGGGCATGGAGACCCAGTACTTC.

This clonotype was counted at least ten times. This chain uses TRBV18 with TRBJ1-2, with 9 bases that match TRBD1. Per germline, CDR1 KGHSH and CDR2 LQKENI. V dropped 3 bases and J dropped 1; count of bases not matched to a gene: 6. This CDR3 spans 16 amino acids. The CDR3, as DNA: TGTGCCAGCTCACCCTCCCGGGACAGGGATAACTATGGCTACACCTTC. Translated: CASSPSRDRDNYGYTF.

CDR3 nucleotides: TGTGCCAGCACCTCGAATATACTGAGCTACACCTTC. Protein sequence: CASTSNILSYTF. The V gene is TRBV12-3 or TRBV12-4, the J gene TRBJ1-2; D not certain. This CDR3 has 12 residues. Trimming shortened V by 7 bases and J by 9 bases, and 15 bases separated the two germline ends.

This clonotype was detected a few times. This chain joins TRBV11-3 and TRBJ2-3; D gene unclear. V dropped 1 base and J dropped 5 bases, with 7 bases sitting between them. This CDR3 is built from 13 residues. The germline V gene encodes CDR1 SGHNT and CDR2 YENEEA. In DNA form, the CDR3 reads TGTGCCAGCAGCTTAGGCCGGTTAGATACGCAGTATTTT. This sequence encodes CASSLGRLDTQYF.

The chain couples TRBV28 to TRBJ2-7, with D unresolved. V shed 4 bases and J shed 4 bases, with 8 bases lying between them. There are 12 residues in the CDR3. Looked up from germline, CDR1 is MDHEN and CDR2 is SYDVKM. The CDR3 DNA is TGTGCCAGCAGTTCCGCCTCGTACGAGCAGTACTTC. This encodes CASSSASYEQYF.

This clonotype came up many times. The V and J genes are TRBV7-2 and TRBJ1-5; D is perhaps TRBD1 (5 bases). This CDR3 is built from 14 residues. CDR1 and CDR2 from the germline V gene are SGHTA and FQGNSA. Between the trimmed V and J ends, which lost 5 bases and 0 bases, there was a span of 8 bases. The CDR3 region has the DNA TGTGCCAGCAGCCAGACAGATAGCAATCAGCCCCAGCATTTT. This translates into CASSQTDSNQPQHF.

The V call is TRBV20-1, the J call TRBJ2-3; D call uncertain. V was clipped by 3 bases and J by 2 bases, with 12 bases between them. The CDR3 runs to 14 residues. In germline, CDR1 is DFQATT, CDR2 SNEGSKA (reference sequence). CDR3 amino acids: CSASDASATDTQYF. The CDR3 DNA sequence: TGCAGTGCTAGCGATGCGAGCGCCACAGATACGCAGTATTTT.